Listed here is a single TCR beta chain. It lacks a known antigen. Per-nucleotide qualities are absent, and no much larger clonotype sits a single base away. These data originate in a study of cytomegalovirus exposure and HLA in healthy donors (dated by TCRdb to about 2017). Looking at the study overall: An earlier analysis of approximately 600 of the donors reported roughly 300 Gb of sequence data and 100 million to 140 million unique TCR beta sequences from approximately 180 million T cells. An early release that covered 640 HLA-typed donors contained 250 to 350 gigabases of sequencing data and about 93 million unique TCR sequences. The genetic ancestry cluster associated with self-reported Caucasian donors included around 76% of the roughly 380 genotyped donors. The study aimed to test whether cataloging public T cell receptors could reveal signatures of past pathogen exposure. The study used immunosequencing to profile the T cell repertoires of several hundred subjects and linked those repertoires to cytomegalovirus serostatus. Along with the 666-subject first cohort, a separate validation cohort of about 110 different subjects was used. High-throughput TCR immunosequencing, statistical association of individual TCRs with disease status, and machine learning were combined to predict cytomegalovirus infection status. In a later analysis, previously published TCR beta repertoires from 670 or so donors were re-analyzed and high-resolution HLA genotyping was added so that TCR occurrence patterns could be studied. The later analysis used no new phenotypic data to find candidate immune exposures, relying instead on TCR beta sequences and their occurrence across donors. In an earlier analysis of over 550 of the donors, high-throughput TCR beta sequencing was used to judge whether each TCR beta V gene segment behaved as functional or pseudogenic. Donor age, sex, ethnicity and CMV serostatus were compiled alongside the repertoire data. Genome-wide SNP genotypes for about 55% of the roughly 670 donors were used in a later genetic analysis, which treated that subset as a discovery cohort. All discovery cohort repertoires had been generated on a single sequencing platform. HLA typing included class I and class II loci at four-digit resolution. The number of donors typed differed by locus, with about 629-640 for A, B, C, DRB1 and DQB1, about 500 for DQA1, about 610 for DPA1, and approximately 470 for DPB1. Five DR-DQ haplotypes were treated as single units for association and clustering because of strong linkage in the cohort. Among 398 genotyped donors of the cohort, an average of approximately 230,000 unique TCR beta nucleotide sequences were sequenced per donor, around a sixth of them non-productive. The paper as a whole reports these results and caveats: In an earlier analysis of around 600 of the donors, most TCR beta V segments appeared in productive rearrangements about 87% or about 30% of the time, broadly matching IMGT annotations. HLA typing was unavailable for some donors at each locus, so association tests used only the typed subset. Roughly uniform sequencing depth across donors was assumed in presence/absence analyses, although this assumption may not hold. Linkage disequilibrium might explain the correlated functional status among segregating V segments, but an unknown experimental factor could not be excluded. A further reported finding was that TCR beta sequences accurately predicted the HLA-A and HLA-B alleles for most subjects in the first cohort. The sequencing pipeline was judged likely to have produced a cluster of highly shared sequence variants as a technical artifact. According to a later genetic analysis, donors in an Asian-associated ancestry cluster had fewer N-insertions in productive TCRs than the approximately 610-donor mean. A later analysis associated 15,000 or so TCR beta sequences with specific HLA alleles at a false discovery rate of 0.05. The classifier was reported to diagnose cytomegalovirus status with high specificity and sensitivity in both the original and validation cohorts. Most CMV-associated TCR beta chains appeared to be HLA-restricted in a later analysis, and the HLA associations seemed to be driven largely by CMV exposure. Compared with equally common non-associated chains, HLA-associated TCR beta chains in a later analysis were more clonally expanded and had lower generation probabilities. About 15 rarely observed V segments, including chromosome 9 orphons, were excluded from the earlier analysis of several hundred of the donors because counts were too low. A few of the identified cytomegalovirus-associated TCR beta chains were confirmed in vitro to be specific for cytomegalovirus antigens. Immune exposure information for the cohort was limited to CMV serostatus. When HLA alleles, especially DR and DQ, strongly co-occurred, attributing TCR associations to individual alleles was difficult. Most TCR sequences were observed very rarely across donors, whereas some public TCRs were present in many individuals. The authors suggested that the approach could potentially be extended to other disease states and immunological phenotypes. V-gene and J-gene trimming of TCR beta chains was associated with a missense DCLRE1C variant in a later genetic analysis, and the association was replicated in an independent cohort. In a later analysis, the rate of TCR association differed among HLA loci, with DRB1 alleles having the most associated TCRs and HLA-C alleles having the fewest. The study gave a list of 150 to 200 TCR beta chains associated with cytomegalovirus. Some IMGT-functional V segments, including TRBV6-2 and TRBV6-3, could not be distinguished by the 87-base-pair reads and were therefore excluded. According to a later analysis, parvovirus B19, influenza, CMV and Epstein-Barr virus appeared linked to several top co-occurrence clusters. The cohort was sequenced for TCR beta chains only, and without alpha or paired-chain data the features that could be detected were limited.

The cohort was made up of 666 healthy bone marrow donors. Cohort members were all nominally healthy when sampled, although unrecorded immune exposures were likely present. The donor tested CMV seronegative, placing the donor among the roughly 340 seronegative members of the cohort. A peripheral blood sample was collected from each donor, and TCR beta sequencing was performed on peripheral blood mononuclear cells. The Qiagen DNeasy Blood Extraction Kit was used to extract genomic DNA from the blood cell samples. Library preparation was by the immunoSEQ multiplex PCR assay. The multiplex PCR relied on a mix of 60 forward primers for TCR Vbeta segments and 13 reverse primers for TCR Jbeta segments. The CDR3 region of rearranged TCR beta genes was amplified from genomic DNA by a multiplex PCR assay. Amplified TCR beta libraries were sequenced as 87-base-pair reads on the Illumina HiSeq System. The authors processed their data as follows. Across the 600 to 700 repertoires, a later analysis counted approximately 83 million unique TCR beta chains, around 11 million of which were shared by at least two donors. Raw reads were error-corrected and collapsed into unique sequences by a nearest-neighbor algorithm in which closely related sequences were merged to remove PCR and sequencing errors. Alignment of CDR3 sequences to IMGT reference sequences was used to assign V, D and J gene segments. Each retained sequence needed at least a six-nucleotide match to both a V gene segment and a J gene segment. A rearrangement counted as productive if the CDR3 had no stop codons and remained in frame with V and J, and every other rearrangement counted as non-productive. CDR3 was defined according to IMGT convention as the region running from the second conserved V-encoded cysteine to the conserved J-encoded phenylalanine. Sequences without an unambiguous match to a single V gene segment were excluded from the earlier analysis of about 640 of the donors. An earlier analysis of 450 to 650 of the donors called V segments functional above 56.7% productive rearrangements and segregating when the between-donor standard deviation exceeded 5%. A statistical classification framework was built for diagnosing cytomegalovirus status from the catalog of TCR beta chain sequences. V and J gene assignment, in a later analysis, came from comparing TCR nucleotide sequences with IMGT/GENE-DB human TR gene sequences. Using the TCRdist pipeline, a later analysis assigned CDR3 sequences along with most-parsimonious VDJ recombination scenarios. In a later analysis, each TCR beta chain was defined by its CDR3 amino acid sequence together with its V-gene family, and reads without a unique V-gene family were excluded. In a later analysis, 450 to 600 highly shared, low-generation-probability nucleotide sequences were removed to address suspected cross-contamination and a sequencing artifact. In a later analysis, a clonal expansion index for each public chain was calculated from normalized within-repertoire ranks of inferred template counts. In a later analysis, generation probabilities were computed using a VDJ recombination model fitted to out-of-frame rearrangements, and the results were checked against IGoR. A later analysis scored TCR-TCR, TCR-HLA and TCR-CMV co-occurrence with hypergeometric tests, applying a repertoire-size bias correction to TCR pairs. False discovery rates were estimated in a later analysis by permuting HLA or CMV assignments 20 times. A later analysis grouped co-occurring TCRs with DBSCAN, adding TCRdist sequence similarity when clustering within HLA-allele-positive subsets. For co-occurrence clustering, repertoires with fewer than 30,000 or more than 120,000 public chains were excluded, along with about five repertoires with anomalous nucleotide sharing. As stored in TCRdb, this immuneACCESS dataset retains in-frame rearrangements with V and J assigned. A fraction of the clones does not appear; measured against another copy, unresolved V genes explain less than half of the discrepancy, and the remainder lacks a known reason. D and trimming come from the DNA, and the V and J calls and clone size come from that table. The sample records approximately 120,000 clones, around 81% of which are singletons. The top ten constitute 1.2% of the sample.

The CDR3, cysteine through phenylalanine, is 11 amino acids long. The retained sequence is limited to the CDR3, 33 bases, with the frame set at the first base. As encoded in the germline V gene, CDR1 is SGHAT while CDR2 is FQNNGV. Sequencing was done on a sample of PBMCs. The TCR comes from a female donor in good health and CMV-seronegative. Rearrangement joined TRBV11-2 to TRBJ2-5; the D gene lacks a confident call. The J call is uncertain, as TRBJ2-7 better fits the DNA end. The DNA sequence follows: TGTGCCAGCAGCTTAGGCCACGAGCAGTACTTC. Translated, it reads CASSLGHEQYF.